The sequence of this T cell receptor (beta chain) was determined in a study of control samples from healthy donors and cancer patients. V was clipped by 6 bases and J by 7 bases, with 18 bases between them. Germline V gene sequence: CDR1 LNHDA, CDR2 SQIVND (reference sequence). The CDR3 spans 14 residues. This clone was seen a handful of times. Some clones are missing from TCRdb's copy, which holds only in-frame ones; the method was immunoSEQ multiplex PCR. The sample lists 100,000 or so clones; around 83% were seen once. This TCR was recovered from a woman in her forties or fifties in good health. The source material was blood. V gene TRBV19 combines with J gene TRBJ1-1; TRBD1 might be the D (6 bases). CDR3 DNA sequence: TGTGCCAGTAGAACCCCAGGGGTGCATGTTGAAGCTTTCTTT. This gives the protein CASRTPGVHVEAFF.